Following are 5 T cell receptor beta chains from one sample sequenced in a study of control samples from healthy donors and cancer patients. Generated by immunoSEQ multiplex PCR, the TCRdb table keeps only in-frame clones and is missing some. The top ten hold 2.6% of the sample, which has some 120,000 clones, nearly 95% seen once. Sequenced: blood. These receptors were taken from a man in his thirties or forties in good health.

CDR3 region: CASSELGQGRTYEQYF. CDR3 sequence (DNA): TGTGCCAGCAGTGAACTAGGACAGGGACGCACCTACGAGCAGTACTTC. This chain joins TRBV25-1 and TRBJ2-7; 8 bases fit TRBD1. V dropped 2 bases and J dropped 2; count of bases not matched to a gene: 8. The CDR3 is made up of 16 amino acids. CDR1 and CDR2 (germline): MGHDK, SYGVNS.

The V gene is TRBV27, the J gene TRBJ1-6, with D maybe TRBD1 (6 bases). The CDR3 loop spans 14 amino acids. Trimming took 10 bases from V and 7 from J, leaving 17 bases between them. Germline CDR1 MNHEY, CDR2 SMNVEV (reference sequence). CDR3 bases: TGTGCCACTCGGGCCGGGGGGCGGAATTCACCCCTCCACTTT. Translated, it gives CATRAGGRNSPLHF.

The chain recombines TRBV3-1 (or the pseudogene TRBV3-2) with TRBJ1-5; D is uncertain. The CDR3 consists of 15 residues. V gave up 3 bases and J gave up 1 base, with 10 bases separating them. Germline CDR1 LGHDT, CDR2 YNNKEL (reference sequence). The CDR3 sequence is CASSQSTGSNQPQHF. CDR3 DNA: TGTGCCAGCAGCCAGTCAACGGGGAGCAATCAGCCCCAGCATTTT.

V usage is TRBV9 and J usage is TRBJ2-6; TRBD1 is a possible D gene (6 bases). V dropped 3 bases and J dropped 0 bases, with 10 bases sitting between them. The CDR3 length is 16 residues. Per germline, CDR1 SGDLS and CDR2 YYNGEE. CDR3 in DNA: TGTGCCAGCAGCGACTACAGGGACTCTGGGGCCAACGTCCTGACTTTC. Its protein is CASSDYRDSGANVLTF.

The V gene is TRBV29-1, the J gene TRBJ2-2; no firm D call. Trimming pared 6 bases from V and 4 bases from J, leaving 6 bases between. The CDR3 consists of 11 residues. Germline CDR1 and CDR2: SQVTM and ANQGSEA. DNA of the CDR3: TGCAGCGTCTTGGTCACCGGGGAGCTGTTTTTT. Translation: CSVLVTGELFF.